This T cell receptor (beta chain) was sequenced in a study of cytomegalovirus exposure and HLA in healthy donors. Per germline, CDR1 SGHRS and CDR2 YFSETQ. V lost 5 bases, J lost 0 bases, and 15 bases stayed unmatched. The CDR3 is made up of 18 amino acids. The PCR ran on 60 Vbeta and 13 Jbeta primers. Produced via immunoSEQ multiplex PCR; TCRdb's table is partial and in-frame only. Its listing shows over 200,000 clones. The sequenced sample consisted of PBMCs. The chain links TRBV5-1 to TRBJ2-3; 7 nucleotides align to TRBD2. The TCR sequence derives from a woman in her thirties in good health and CMV-seropositive. CDR3 DNA sequence: TGCGCCAGCAGGGAAACCCGGAGCGGGGCTGCTAGCACAGATACGCAGTATTTT. Translation: CASRETRSGAASTDTQYF. Full variable domain (rest looked up from reference TRBV5-1 and TRBJ2-3): KAGVTQTPRYLIKTRGQQVTLSCSPISGHRSVSWYQQTPGQGLQFLFEYFSETQRNKGNFPGRFSGRQFSNSRSEMNVSTLELGDSALYLCASRETRSGAASTDTQYFGPGTRLTVL.